Listed below are T cell receptor beta chains from one sample, sequenced in a study of T cell responses to AZD1222 COVID-19 vaccine. The repertoire was sequenced with immunoSEQ multiplex PCR; TCRdb's copy has only in-frame clones and lacks some. The table has tens of thousands of clones, 90% seen once. The source was peripheral blood, collected 28 days after the second AZD1222 dose. The receptors were gathered from an adult who received the AZD1222 COVID-19 vaccine. The CDR3 runs from the conserved cysteine through the conserved F or W. A D gene is named only where the DNA matches it firmly.

j_gene	len	d_gene	v_gene	CDR3aa	CDR3nt
TRBJ2-5	12	-	TRBV9	CASSVGQETQYF	TGTGCCAGCAGCGTAGGCCAAGAGACCCAGTACTTC
TRBJ2-7	12	-	TRBV6-5	CASSLDTYEQYF	TGTGCCAGCAGTCTCGACACCTACGAGCAGTACTTC
TRBJ1-1	16	-	TRBV23-1	CASRQMGHPPYTEAFF	TGCGCCAGCAGACAGATGGGACATCCTCCTTACACTGAAGCTTTCTTT
TRBJ2-3	14	-	TRBV5-4	CASSLAPSTDTQYF	TGTGCCAGCAGCTTAGCCCCTAGCACAGATACGCAGTATTTT
TRBJ2-7	16	-	TRBV28	CASSWPSSGGSYEQYF	TGTGCCAGCAGTTGGCCGTCGTCAGGAGGTTCCTACGAGCAGTACTTC
TRBJ1-4	14	-	TRBV2	CASSEALPNEKLFF	TGTGCCAGCAGTGAAGCGCTTCCTAATGAAAAACTGTTTTTT
TRBJ1-5	13	-	TRBV3-1/TRBV3-2	CASSVNSNQPQHF	TGTGCCAGCAGCGTTAATAGCAATCAGCCCCAGCATTTT
TRBJ2-3	15	-	TRBV10-1	CASSESRLSTDTQYF	TGCGCCAGCAGTGAGTCGAGGCTTAGCACAGATACGCAGTATTTT
TRBJ1-5	14	TRBD1	TRBV18	CASSRETGEGPQHF	TGTGCCAGCTCTCGGGAGACAGGGGAAGGGCCCCAGCATTTT
TRBJ1-1	15	TRBD1	TRBV5-5	CASSGTGARRTEAFF	TGTGCCAGCAGCGGGACAGGCGCGAGGAGGACTGAAGCTTTCTTT
TRBJ1-4	16	TRBD1	TRBV5-5	CASSLGSGTGNEKLFF	TGTGCCAGCAGCTTGGGATCCGGGACAGGGAATGAAAAACTGTTTTTT